This TCR beta chain was recorded in a study of cytomegalovirus exposure and HLA in healthy donors. Germline V gene sequence: CDR1 LNHDA, CDR2 SQIVND (reference sequence). V was cut by 5 bases and J by 3 bases, with 8 bases left in between. The CDR3 is 13 amino acids. A few counts support this clone. Its antigen is unidentified. Primers: 60 Vbeta forward and 13 Jbeta reverse. The repertoire was sequenced with immunoSEQ multiplex PCR; TCRdb's copy has only in-frame clones and lacks some. The sample holds some 120,000 clones; roughly 77% are singletons and the top ten take about 1%. Findings and caveats of the study: Later on, an analysis found that several of the most significant clusters appeared to be linked to common viral pathogens, which included parvovirus B19.

The TCR was taken from a woman aged 25 to 39 in good health and CMV-seronegative. The chain uses TRBV19 and TRBJ1-5; D is ambiguous. Sequencing used PBMCs. As DNA, the CDR3 is TGTGCCAGTAGTTTCACCTACAATCAGCCCCAGCATTTT. Translating gives CASSFTYNQPQHF.